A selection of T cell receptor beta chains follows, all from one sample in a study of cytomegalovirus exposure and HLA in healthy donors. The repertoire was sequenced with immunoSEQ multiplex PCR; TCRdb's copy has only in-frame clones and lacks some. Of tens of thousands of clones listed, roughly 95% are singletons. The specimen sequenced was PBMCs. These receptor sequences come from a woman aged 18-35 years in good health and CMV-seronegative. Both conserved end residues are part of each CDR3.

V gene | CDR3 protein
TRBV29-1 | CSVLAGDTQYF
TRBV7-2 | CASSLVAIAGEQYF
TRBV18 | CASSRRDRVRYF
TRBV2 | CASSERGLADTGELFF
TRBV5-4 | CASSLVTGTGGVYEQYF
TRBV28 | CASMGGGGLNTEAFF
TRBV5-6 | CASSLAGGAGGYEQYF
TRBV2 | CASGGDRGRNTIYF
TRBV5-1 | CASSLAIQGWTDTQYF
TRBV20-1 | CSARDGPEEHF
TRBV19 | CASSPREGAYGYTF
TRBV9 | CASSVGGTDTQYF
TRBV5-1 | CASSLVSPTAEQYF
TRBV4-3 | CASSHHPDRGDTEAFF
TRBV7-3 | CASSLGGGRAYEQYF
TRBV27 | CASSRTGGAYEQYF
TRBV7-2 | CASSPDRTGGYTF
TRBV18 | CASSPQAGGPYEQFF
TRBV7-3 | CASSLGGTGNNEQFF
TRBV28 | CASRLGTGGWGGYTF
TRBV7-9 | CASSDAGNYEQYF
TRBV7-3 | CASSRGLGSYEQYF
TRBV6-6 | CASSYSTGSAGEQYF
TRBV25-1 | CASSEYGDRATEAFF
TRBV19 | CASSIPPWNTEAFF
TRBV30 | CAWSVGAPGEQYF
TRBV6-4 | CASSPGGGSGEQFF
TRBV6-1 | CASSAMTGGYPGRAFF
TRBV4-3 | CASSQGAGGGANVLTF
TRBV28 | CASSSGQGAQPQHF
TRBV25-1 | CASSAGGQAYEQYF
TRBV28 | CASSRWGTSGTYEQYF
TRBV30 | CAWGQGANQPQHF
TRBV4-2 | CASSQGGQGYYEQYF
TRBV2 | CASMTDTNTEAFF
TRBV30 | CAWSVRGRGFAETQYF
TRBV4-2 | CASSQDGGGRETQYF
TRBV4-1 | CASSQAPGGTREKLFF
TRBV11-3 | CASSAGLSGGDTQYF
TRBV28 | CASSTPAGTYEQYF
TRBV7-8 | CASSLALTSALDLEQFF
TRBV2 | CASSDRATYNEQFF
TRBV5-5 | CASSPRTGHTEAFF